A selection of T cell receptor beta chains follows, all from one sample in a study of early T cells in non-severe SARS-CoV-2 infection. One entry per CDR3 protein, called by TCRdb with MiXCR from the 5' RACE reads. Of about 48,000 distinct CDR3 sequences listed, around 13% are singletons. Sample: whole blood. These receptors came from an adult who was a healthcare worker with PCR-confirmed SARS-CoV-2 infection or an uninfected control (not recorded which). Each CDR3 is given with its conserved first and last residue. A D gene is named only where the DNA matches it firmly. Size tells how often a clone was seen (once, few, many) or the class of an expanded clone, and some rows leave it out.

j_call d_call v_call clone_size cdr3_aa cdr3_nt
TRBJ2-5 NA TRBV7-9 few CASSLAPTEQETQYF TGTGCCAGCAGCCTAGCACCCACCGAGCAAGAGACCCAGTACTTC
TRBJ2-3 TRBD2 TRBV11-2 NA CASSLLLAGGTDTQYF TGTGCCAGCAGCTTATTACTAGCGGGAGGCACAGATACGCAGTATTTT
TRBJ2-7 TRBD1 TRBV18 many CASSGTGDYVAYEQYF TGTGCCAGCTCAGGGACAGGGGATTACGTCGCCTACGAGCAGTACTTC
TRBJ2-7 TRBD2 TRBV6-1 many CASSMLAGGPYEQYF TGTGCCAGCAGTATGCTAGCGGGAGGGCCCTACGAGCAGTACTTC
TRBJ2-1 NA TRBV29-1 NA CSVPKDYNEQFF TGCAGCGTTCCGAAAGATTACAATGAGCAGTTCTTC
TRBJ1-2 TRBD1 TRBV12-3/TRBV12-4 NA CASSWTGDNREGYTF TGTGCCAGCAGTTGGACAGGGGACAACAGGGAGGGCTACACCTTC
TRBJ1-2 TRBD1 TRBV29-1 NA CSVGPGQSYGYTF TGCAGCGTCGGACCGGGACAGTCCTATGGCTACACCTTC
TRBJ1-1 NA TRBV29-1 NA CSVDHGNTEAFF TGCAGCGTTGACCACGGGAACACTGAAGCTTTCTTT
TRBJ2-5 NA TRBV28 many CASSAGQETQYF TGTGCCAGCAGTGCTGGGCAAGAGACCCAGTACTTC
TRBJ1-6 NA TRBV28 few CASSSPGASSYNSPLHF TGTGCCAGCAGTTCCCCAGGAGCGAGCTCCTATAATTCACCCCTCCACTTT
TRBJ1-2 NA TRBV20-1 many CSAPVRVGYGYTF TGCAGTGCCCCGGTAAGGGTCGGCTATGGCTACACCTTC
TRBJ2-5 NA TRBV29-1 many CSVDAWGQETQYF TGCAGCGTTGATGCCTGGGGACAAGAGACCCAGTACTTC
TRBJ1-1 NA TRBV7-3 many CASSLTPDTSGTEAFF TGTGCCAGCAGCTTAACTCCCGACACATCGGGCACTGAAGCTTTCTTT
TRBJ2-7 NA TRBV15 many CATSDRQVRREQYF TGTGCCACCAGCGACCGACAGGTTCGGCGCGAGCAGTACTTC
TRBJ1-5 TRBD1 TRBV5-5 many CASSFWTGTGNQPQHF TGTGCCAGCAGCTTCTGGACCGGGACAGGGAATCAGCCCCAGCATTTT
TRBJ2-3 NA TRBV13 many CASRSRRDSSTDTQYF TGTGCCAGCAGATCCCGACGGGACTCTAGCACAGATACGCAGTATTTT
TRBJ2-1 NA TRBV4-1 many CASSQVGTFYSYNEQFF TGCGCCAGCAGCCAAGTGGGGACCTTCTACTCCTACAATGAGCAGTTCTTC
TRBJ2-3 NA TRBV7-3 many CASSFRQRTDTQYF TGTGCCAGCAGCTTCAGACAGCGCACAGATACGCAGTATTTT
TRBJ1-5 NA TRBV12-3/TRBV12-4 many CASSFRLDQPQHF TGTGCCAGCAGTTTTAGACTTGATCAGCCCCAGCATTTT
TRBJ1-6 NA TRBV27 many CASSLWGRGNSPLHF TGTGCCAGCAGTTTGTGGGGGCGCGGTAATTCACCCCTCCACTTT
TRBJ1-4 TRBD1 TRBV4-1 NA CASSHHGQGAATNEKLFF TGCGCCAGCAGCCACCACGGGCAGGGGGCTGCAACTAATGAAAAACTGTTTTTT
TRBJ1-1 NA TRBV18 many CASSPPGTTEAFF TGTGCCAGCTCACCCCCAGGGACCACTGAAGCTTTCTTT
TRBJ2-3 TRBD2 TRBV20-1 few CSARGTSGRADTQYF TGCAGTGCCCGGGGGACTAGCGGGAGGGCAGATACGCAGTATTTT
TRBJ2-3 TRBD1 TRBV28 many CASSLAPGTASDTDTQYF TGTGCCAGCAGTTTGGCCCCCGGGACAGCCTCCGACACAGATACGCAGTATTTT
TRBJ2-1 NA TRBV2 few CASSQQANEQFF TGTGCCAGCAGTCAACAGGCCAATGAGCAGTTCTTC
TRBJ2-7 NA TRBV7-3 many CASSWPPPRGYEQYF TGTGCCAGCAGCTGGCCCCCTCCGCGGGGCTACGAGCAGTACTTC
TRBJ2-1 TRBD2 TRBV7-9 many CASILTSGGYEQFF TGTGCCAGCATACTGACTAGCGGGGGCTATGAGCAGTTCTTC
TRBJ1-3 NA TRBV29-1 many CSKTATGSGNTIYF TGCAGCAAGACCGCGACGGGCTCTGGAAACACCATATATTTT
TRBJ1-5 NA TRBV7-9 many CASSGSGDQPQHF TGTGCCAGCAGCGGCTCGGGGGATCAGCCCCAGCATTTT
TRBJ2-1 NA TRBV20-1 NA CSARGDYNEQFF TGCAGTGCTAGGGGCGACTACAATGAGCAGTTCTTC
TRBJ1-2 TRBD1 TRBV29-1 many CSVEYQGANGYTF TGCAGCGTTGAATACCAGGGGGCGAATGGCTACACCTTC
TRBJ2-3 TRBD2 TRBV12-3/TRBV12-4 NA CASSSSRGLAVGDDTQYF TGTGCCAGCAGTTCCAGCCGGGGACTAGCGGTGGGAGACGATACGCAGTATTTT
TRBJ1-5 NA TRBV5-1 few CASSLVGGDQPQHF TGCGCCAGCAGCTTGGTTGGCGGTGATCAGCCCCAGCATTTT
TRBJ1-4 NA TRBV12-3/TRBV12-4 few CASTDRQENEKLFF TGTGCCAGCACCGACCGACAGGAGAATGAAAAACTGTTTTTT
TRBJ2-7 NA TRBV12-3/TRBV12-4 NA CASRGPSFHEQYF TGTGCCAGCAGGGGACCCTCTTTCCACGAGCAGTACTTC
TRBJ2-7 TRBD1 TRBV27 many CASSWTGLGSYEQYF TGTGCCAGCAGCTGGACAGGGCTCGGATCCTACGAGCAGTACTTC
TRBJ1-6 NA TRBV18 many CASTPGGRNSPLHF TGTGCCAGCACCCCCGGAGGGAGAAATTCACCCCTCCACTTT
TRBJ2-7 TRBD2 TRBV20-1 few CSAREPGGPSYEQYF TGCAGTGCTAGAGAACCGGGGGGGCCCTCCTACGAGCAGTACTTC
TRBJ1-6 NA TRBV2 NA CASNFPGSSSPLHF TGTGCCAGCAACTTCCCAGGGTCAAGTTCACCCCTCCACTTT
TRBJ1-5 NA TRBV4-1 NA CASSHAGFDQPQHF TGCGCCAGCAGCCATGCGGGATTTGATCAGCCCCAGCATTTT
TRBJ1-2 NA TRBV19 few CASSMGRLYGYTF TGTGCCAGTAGTATGGGCAGACTCTATGGCTACACCTTC
TRBJ2-2 TRBD1 TRBV20-1 few CSARDRDRLIVGELFF TGCAGTGCTAGAGACCGGGACAGGTTAATTGTCGGGGAGCTGTTTTTT
TRBJ1-1 NA TRBV7-2 many CASSIRAVDTEAFF TGTGCCAGCAGCATACGGGCCGTCGATACTGAAGCTTTCTTT
TRBJ2-3 NA TRBV6-5 once CASSYGGRPTDTQYF TGTGCCAGCAGTTACGGGGGACGGCCCACAGATACGCAGTATTTT
TRBJ1-1 TRBD1 TRBV28 many CASSKRDRTKNTEAFF TGTGCCAGCAGCAAACGGGACAGGACCAAGAACACTGAAGCTTTCTTT
TRBJ1-4 NA TRBV7-9 NA CASSPDKGGFSGELFF TGTGCCAGCAGCCCCGACAAGGGTGGCTTCTCGGGGGAACTGTTTTTT
TRBJ2-7 TRBD2 TRBV6-1 many CASRTSGGPYEQYF TGTGCCAGCAGGACTAGCGGAGGCCCCTACGAGCAGTACTTC
TRBJ1-1 TRBD1 TRBV25-1 NA CASNQQGAVTEAFF TGTGCCAGCAACCAACAGGGGGCTGTGACTGAAGCTTTCTTT